The 6 T cell receptor beta chains in this list originate from one sample, sequenced in a study of T cell changes during pregnancy in multiple sclerosis. Generated by immunoSEQ multiplex PCR, the TCRdb table keeps only in-frame clones and is missing some. The profile shows 40,000 to 55,000 clones, 75% to 95% of them singletons. Sequences were derived from CD4+ T cells from peripheral blood mononuclear cells, sampled before pregnancy. The receptor source for this set is a female donor with multiple sclerosis, enrolled in a pregnancy study.

The CDR3 nucleotides are TGTGCCAGTAAGAGGGACAAGAACACTGAAGCTTTCTTT. It specifies CASKRDKNTEAFF. The chain combines TRBV19 with TRBJ1-1; TRBD1 might be the D (6 bases). The CDR3 sequence is 13 residues long. The V gene lost 7 bases and the J gene lost 1 base, with 10 bases spanning the gap. CDR1 LNHDA and CDR2 SQIVND come from the germline V gene (reference sequence).

V usage is TRBV7-8 and J usage is TRBJ2-7, with 7 nucleotides matching TRBD2. CDR1 is SGHVS, CDR2 FQNEAQ, per germline. V trimming: 5 bases; J trimming: 0 bases; junction bases outside the gene matches: 4. The CDR3 consists of 14 residues. The CDR3 loop is CASSRGLVSYEQYF. In DNA form, the CDR3 reads TGTGCCAGCAGCCGAGGACTAGTCTCCTACGAGCAGTACTTC.

The chain links TRBV9 to TRBJ1-2; 8 positions match TRBD1. J was trimmed by 4 bases and V by 0 bases; bases with no gene match: 5. CDR3 size: 15 residues. The germline V gene has CDR1 SGDLS and CDR2 YYNGEE. This chain's CDR3 is CASSVEPTGAYGYTF. CDR3 sequence (DNA): TGTGCCAGCAGCGTAGAACCGACAGGGGCCTATGGCTACACCTTC.

The gene calls are TRBV11-2 and TRBJ2-7, with TRBD1 matching 10 bases. Trimming removed 0 bases from V and 3 bases from J; junction bases left unmatched: 5. The CDR3 consists of 16 residues. Germline V CDR1 and CDR2: SGHAT, FQNNGV. The CDR3 DNA reads as TGTGCCAGCAGCTTAGATGGGACAGGGGCCTACTACGAGCAGTACTTC. This sequence encodes CASSLDGTGAYYEQYF.

V is TRBV5-5 and J is TRBJ1-1; the D is unclear. V lost 3 bases and J lost 0, with 15 bases in between. From germline, CDR1 is SGHKS and CDR2 YYEKEE (reference sequence). The CDR3 covers 16 residues. The CDR3 protein is CASSSGGSRMNTEAFF. CDR3 nucleotide sequence: TGTGCCAGCAGCTCGGGAGGTTCCCGGATGAACACTGAAGCTTTCTTT. The full variable domain, its missing parts supplied by reference TRBV5-5 and TRBJ1-1, is DAGVTQSPTHLIKTRGQQVTLRCSPISGHKSVSWYQQVLGQGPQFIFQYYEKEERGRGNFPDRFSARQFPNYSSELNVNALLLGDSALYLCASSSGGSRMNTEAFFGQGTRLTVV.

The chain joins TRBV5-1 to TRBJ2-3; D may be TRBD1 (5 bases). The CDR3 runs 14 residues. The V end was cut by 0 bases, the J end by 3 bases, with 8 bases between. Germline CDR1 SGHRS, CDR2 YFSETQ. CDR3 bases: TGCGCCAGCAGCTTGGCCCCAGGGACAGATACGCAGTATTTT. Encoded protein: CASSLAPGTDTQYF.